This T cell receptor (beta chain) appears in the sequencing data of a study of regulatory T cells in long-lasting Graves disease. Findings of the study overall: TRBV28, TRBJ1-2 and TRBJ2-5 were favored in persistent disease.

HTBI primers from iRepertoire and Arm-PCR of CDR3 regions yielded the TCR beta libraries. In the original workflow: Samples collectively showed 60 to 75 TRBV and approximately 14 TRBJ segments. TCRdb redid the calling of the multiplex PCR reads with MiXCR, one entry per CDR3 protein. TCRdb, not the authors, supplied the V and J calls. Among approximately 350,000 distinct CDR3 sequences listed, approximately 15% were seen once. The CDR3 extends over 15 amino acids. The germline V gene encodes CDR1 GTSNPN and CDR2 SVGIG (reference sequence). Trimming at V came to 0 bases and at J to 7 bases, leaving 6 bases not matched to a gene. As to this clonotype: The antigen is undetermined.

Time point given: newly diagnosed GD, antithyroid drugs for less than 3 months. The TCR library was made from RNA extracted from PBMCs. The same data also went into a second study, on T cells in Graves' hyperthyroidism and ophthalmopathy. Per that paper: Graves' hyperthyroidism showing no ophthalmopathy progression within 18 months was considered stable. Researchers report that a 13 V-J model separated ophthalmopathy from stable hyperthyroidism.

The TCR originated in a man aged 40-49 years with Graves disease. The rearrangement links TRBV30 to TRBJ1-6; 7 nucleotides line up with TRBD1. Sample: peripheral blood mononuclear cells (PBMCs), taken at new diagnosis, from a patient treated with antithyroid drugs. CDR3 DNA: TGTGCCTGGAGTGTAAGACAGGGAGTAAATTCACCCCTCCACTTT. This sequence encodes CAWSVRQGVNSPLHF.